The T cell receptor (beta chain) under discussion was sequenced for a study of blood T cells in healthy people across ages. This CDR3 has 16 amino acids. The germline V gene has CDR1 LNHDA and CDR2 SQIVND (reference sequence). The junction had 12 bases not matched to a gene; V was cut back by 5 bases and J by 9 bases. The second PCR ran about 6 to 11 cycles with a sample-barcoded 5' primer and J-beta primers. TCRdb independently ran MiXCR on the 5' RACE reads; one entry per CDR3 protein. The sample has roughly 570,000 distinct CDR3 sequences; 27% are singletons. Input material: blood. This chain joins TRBV19 and TRBJ2-1, with 11 nucleotides matching TRBD2. The receptor was derived from a woman aged 70-85 years in good health. As DNA, the CDR3 is TGTGCCAGTAGTCAAGGGGCCCTAGCGGGGGGAACTGAGCAGTTCTTC. This encodes CASSQGALAGGTEQFF.